This TCR beta chain was documented in a study of blood T cell repertoires in COVID-19. Whole-study context: COVID-19 samples from acute and convalescent phases originated in the United States, Italy and Spain. T cells, B-cell-depleted T cells, or PBMCs provided the cDNA or gDNA that served as material.

The table came from immunoSEQ multiplex PCR; TCRdb's copy has only in-frame clones and leaves some out. The table includes some 150,000 clones, approximately 82% detected once. Material: peripheral blood. The TCR sequence derives from a human donor in a cohort sampled during active COVID-19.

CDR3 nucleotide sequence: TGCGCCAGCAGCTTGGCCGGGACAGGGGAAGAGACCCAGTACTTC. Encoded protein: CASSLAGTGEETQYF. The V and J genes are TRBV5-1 and TRBJ2-5; 10 bases map to TRBD1. After removal of 0 bases from V and 3 bases from J, the junction contained 2 bases not matched to a gene. This CDR3 contains 15 residues. Germline CDR1 is SGHRS and CDR2 is YFSETQ.